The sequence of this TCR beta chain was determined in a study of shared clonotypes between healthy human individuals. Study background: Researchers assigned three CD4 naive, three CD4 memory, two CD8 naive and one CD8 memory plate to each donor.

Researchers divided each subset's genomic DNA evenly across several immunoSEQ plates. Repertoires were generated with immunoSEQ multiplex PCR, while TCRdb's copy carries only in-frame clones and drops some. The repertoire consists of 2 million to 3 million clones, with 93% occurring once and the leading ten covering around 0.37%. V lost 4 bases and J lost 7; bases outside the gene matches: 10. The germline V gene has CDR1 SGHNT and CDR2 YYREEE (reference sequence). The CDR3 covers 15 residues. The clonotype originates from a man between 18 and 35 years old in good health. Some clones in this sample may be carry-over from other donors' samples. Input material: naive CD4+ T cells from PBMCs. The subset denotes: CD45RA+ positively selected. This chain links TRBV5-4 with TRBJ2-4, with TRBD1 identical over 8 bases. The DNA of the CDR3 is TGTGCCAGCAGCCTAGGCCAGGGGGCACGGAACATTCAGTACTTC. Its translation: CASSLGQGARNIQYF.